Sequencing of this TCR beta chain was carried out in a study of shared T cell receptors in the human thymus. The J segment lost 3 bases and the V segment lost 7 bases, leaving 5 bases of the junction unmatched. The CDR3 has 13 amino acids. Germline CDR1 is MDHEN and CDR2 is SYDVKM. Here immunoSEQ multiplex PCR was the method, and the copy in TCRdb shows in-frame clones only, minus some. This table holds hundreds of thousands of clones, 85% to 95% found once. The chain employs TRBV28 and TRBJ2-7; TRBD1 agrees at 8 bases. The TCR was taken from a human donor. The sequencing sample was made of thymocytes. DNA of the CDR3: TGTGCCAGCAACCGGGACAGGTTCTACGAGCAGTACTTC. It codes for CASNRDRFYEQYF.